The 20 T cell receptor beta chains below come from one sample, sequenced in a study of beta chain features in type 1 diabetes (dated by TCRdb to the late 2010s). Summary of the overall study and its limitations: In all four CD4+ subsets, TCRB CDR3 length was moderately but significantly shorter in type 1 diabetes patients.

These receptors' antigens are unknown. To prepare the library, the immunoSEQ multiplex PCR assay was applied. All of the isolated RNA was reverse transcribed with the High Capacity cDNA Reverse Transcription Kit, so expressed TCRB transcripts were sequenced. TCRdb's version of the immuneACCESS table is confined to in-frame rearrangements and falls short of the full clone set. An unresolved V gene accounts for under half of the shortfall where checked; the remainder is of unknown origin. This sample comprises roughly 290,000 clones, about 15% of them detected only once. The top ten constitute roughly 0.015% of the sample. The sequencing sample was made of naive CD4+ T cells from blood. The cell subset or site label of this sample denotes: true naive CD4+ T cells. The origin of the receptors is a young man with type 1 diabetes.

Only a few counts were recorded for this clone. The chain links TRBV18 to TRBJ1-1; D gene ambiguous. Trimming took off 4 bases at V and 12 bases at J, with 12 bases between the two ends. The CDR3 runs to 11 residues. The germline V gene encodes CDR1 KGHSH and CDR2 LQKENI. In DNA form, the CDR3 reads TGTGCCAGCTCACGAAGCGGCACGTCTTTCTTT. Its translation: CASSRSGTSFF.

The chain couples TRBV15 to TRBJ2-2, with a weak D call TRBD2 (5 bases). V lost 5 bases, J lost 6 bases, and 13 bases lay in between. The length of the CDR3 is 14 residues. Germline-derived CDR1 and CDR2 are LNHNV and YYDKDF (reference sequence). The CDR3, as DNA: TGTGCCACCAGCCCAATACGGGATTCCGGGGAGCTGTTTTTT. This translates into CATSPIRDSGELFF.

V and J are TRBV11-2 and TRBJ1-1, with D maybe TRBD1 (5 bases). This CDR3 has 13 amino acids. The V gene lost 1 base and the J gene lost 4 bases, with 7 bases spanning the gap. Germline CDR1 SGHAT, CDR2 FQNNGV. As DNA, the CDR3 is TGTGCCAGCAGCTTAGTGGGGGGCACTGAAGCTTTCTTT. Its translation: CASSLVGGTEAFF.

This clone was detected only a few times. The rearrangement joins TRBV29-1 to TRBJ2-7; 11 bases agree with TRBD2. V gave up 6 bases and J gave up 2 bases; unmatched junction bases: 9. CDR1 is SQVTM and CDR2 is ANQGSEA in the germline V gene. The length of the CDR3 is 15 residues. The CDR3, as DNA: TGCAGCGTCGGGACGGGACTAGCGGTACCCTACGAGCAGTACTTC. It codes for CSVGTGLAVPYEQYF.

J is TRBJ2-7 and V is TRBV25-1; D call uncertain. Germline CDR1 reads MGHDK; CDR2 reads SYGVNS. Between the trimmed V and J ends, which lost 1 base and 9 bases, there was a span of 10 bases. The CDR3 spans 12 residues. Here the CDR3 DNA reads TGTGCCAGCAGTGAATCCTCGGCAGGGCAGTACTTC. Its protein is CASSESSAGQYF.

The chain joins TRBV6-5 to TRBJ2-7; no firm D call. V lost 2 bases and J 6 bases, leaving 14 bases between the germline ends. Germline CDR1 reads MNHEY; CDR2 reads SVGAGI. The CDR3 is made up of 14 amino acids. The CDR3, as DNA: TGTGCCAGCAGTTACCTAGGAGCGACGGGCGAGCAGTACTTC. It is translated as CASSYLGATGEQYF.

This clone was counted between two and nine times. The chain recombines TRBV30 with TRBJ1-1; TRBD1 is a possible D gene (5 bases). CDR1 is GTSNPN and CDR2 is SVGIG in the germline V gene (reference sequence). The CDR3 spans 13 residues. V was pared by 2 bases and J by 5 bases, with 12 bases between. The CDR3 DNA is TGTGCCTGGAGTCCCACCCGGGGGACTGAAGCTTTCTTT. Translating it yields CAWSPTRGTEAFF.

The table lists this clone with a few counts. This rearrangement joins TRBV5-1 to TRBJ2-5; TRBD2 matches at 9 bases. The CDR3 runs 17 residues. V shed 4 bases and J 2 bases; nucleotides not matched to a gene: 12. The germline CDR1 and CDR2 sequences are SGHRS and YFSETQ. CDR3 bases: TGCGCCAGCAGCCCGGCGAGGCGCGGGGGGGGACAAGAGACCCAGTACTTC. Translated: CASSPARRGGGQETQYF.

This sequence joins TRBV30 and TRBJ2-7; D remains unclear. V lost 3 bases and J 5 bases, leaving 8 bases between the germline ends. Germline values: CDR1 GTSNPN, CDR2 SVGIG (reference sequence). This CDR3 has 11 residues. CDR3 sequence (DNA): TGTGCCTGGAGCCGCACGGACGAGCAGTACTTC. It encodes CAWSRTDEQYF.

The V call is TRBV7-8, the J call TRBJ2-5; 11 bases align to TRBD2. Unmatched junction bases numbered 8, after V lost 5 bases and J lost 0 bases. The germline V gene encodes CDR1 SGHVS and CDR2 FQNEAQ. The CDR3 is made up of 17 amino acids. This CDR3 reads CASSPDLAGGYQETQYF. CDR3 DNA sequence: TGTGCCAGCAGCCCCGACTTAGCGGGGGGGTACCAAGAGACCCAGTACTTC.

Only a few counts were recorded for this clone. The CDR3 DNA reads TGTGCCAGTAGTACTCCGGGACAGGGGAGTCGGCCCCAGCATTTT. As protein: CASSTPGQGSRPQHF. The gene calls are TRBV19 and TRBJ1-5; TRBD1 aligns across 10 bases. Germline V gene lookup returns CDR1 LNHDA and CDR2 SQIVND (reference sequence). Trimming took 4 bases from V and 9 from J; bases not matched to a gene: 9. The CDR3 has 15 amino acids.

The table lists this clone with a few counts. The V call is TRBV4-2, the J call TRBJ2-7; D is undetermined. V lost 0 bases, J lost 3 bases, and 18 bases lay in between. Germline values: CDR1 LGHNA, CDR2 YNFKEQ. This CDR3 is 17 amino acids long. In DNA, the CDR3 is TGTGCCAGCAGCCAAGATCATGGTAGCCACCGACTCTACGAGCAGTACTTC. This gives the protein CASSQDHGSHRLYEQYF.

This clone has more than one count but fewer than ten. J is TRBJ2-2 and V is TRBV5-1; perhaps TRBD1 as D (5 bases). CDR3 size: 13 residues. Looked up from germline, CDR1 is SGHRS and CDR2 is YFSETQ. V lost 2 bases to trimming and J lost 6 bases, with 8 bases between them. CDR3 amino acids: CASSFRVAGELFF. CDR3 DNA sequence: TGCGCCAGCAGCTTCAGGGTTGCCGGGGAGCTGTTTTTT.

V usage is TRBV25-1 and J usage is TRBJ2-5; D is possibly TRBD1 (5 bases). This CDR3 has 14 amino acids. The germline V and J ends were trimmed by 5 bases and 1 base, with 11 bases remaining between them. Germline-derived CDR1 and CDR2 are MGHDK and SYGVNS. The CDR3 sequence is CASSLGHLQETQYF. DNA for the CDR3: TGTGCCAGCAGTTTGGGGCACCTCCAAGAGACCCAGTACTTC.

The genes are TRBV6-5 and TRBJ1-2; D unresolved. The CDR3 is 13 amino acids. V was clipped by 4 bases and J by 2 bases, with 8 bases between them. Germline V gene lookup returns CDR1 MNHEY and CDR2 SVGAGI. The CDR3 nucleotides are TGTGCCAGCAGTTGGTCCAGGAACTATGGCTACACCTTC. It translates to CASSWSRNYGYTF.

The chain is built from TRBV6-5 and TRBJ1-2; TRBD1 aligns across 8 bases. V lost 7 bases, J lost 6 bases, and 10 bases stayed unmatched. CDR1 and CDR2 (germline): MNHEY, SVGAGI. CDR3 length: 14 residues. Here the CDR3 DNA reads TGTGCCAGCACCAAGGGGCAGGGGGCAAATGGCTACACCTTC. This translates into CASTKGQGANGYTF.

The rearrangement joins TRBV9 to TRBJ1-6; 8 bases are a match to TRBD1. Germline V lookup: CDR1 SGDLS, CDR2 YYNGEE. CDR3 size: 16 residues. Trimming cost V 3 bases and J 8 bases; bases outside gene matches: 10. CDR3 sequence reads: CASSAGAGGYYSPLHF. CDR3 nucleotide sequence: TGTGCCAGCAGCGCTGGAGCAGGGGGCTACTATTCACCCCTCCACTTT.

V and J are TRBV7-2 and TRBJ2-2; weak D call: TRBD1 (6 bases). The CDR3 has 17 residues. CDR1 is SGHTA, CDR2 FQGNSA, per germline. The V and J ends lost 4 bases and 3 bases respectively, with 18 bases between them. CDR3 DNA sequence: TGTGCCAGCAGCTCCGCTAAAGGGCAGGGGTACACCGGGGAGCTGTTTTTT. Protein sequence: CASSSAKGQGYTGELFF.

This chain links TRBV4-3 with TRBJ1-5, with D perhaps matching TRBD1 (5 bases). Between the trimmed V and J ends, which lost 4 bases and 7 bases, there was a span of 20 bases. Germline V CDR1 and CDR2: LGHNA, YSLEER. CDR3 length: 16 residues. The DNA for the CDR3 is TGCGCCAGCAGCCTAGACGTGACGGGGGTGGGGCAGCCCCAGCATTTT. Protein: CASSLDVTGVGQPQHF.

This clone has more than one count but fewer than ten. The chain employs TRBV10-3 and TRBJ2-7, with TRBD2 matching 8 bases. V shed 10 bases and J 0 bases; nucleotides not matched to a gene: 5. Germline CDR1 reads ENHRY; CDR2 reads SYGVKD. The CDR3 sequence is 13 residues long. The CDR3 DNA reads TGTGCCAACCGGGAGGGGGTCTCCTACGAGCAGTACTTC. Translated: CANREGVSYEQYF.